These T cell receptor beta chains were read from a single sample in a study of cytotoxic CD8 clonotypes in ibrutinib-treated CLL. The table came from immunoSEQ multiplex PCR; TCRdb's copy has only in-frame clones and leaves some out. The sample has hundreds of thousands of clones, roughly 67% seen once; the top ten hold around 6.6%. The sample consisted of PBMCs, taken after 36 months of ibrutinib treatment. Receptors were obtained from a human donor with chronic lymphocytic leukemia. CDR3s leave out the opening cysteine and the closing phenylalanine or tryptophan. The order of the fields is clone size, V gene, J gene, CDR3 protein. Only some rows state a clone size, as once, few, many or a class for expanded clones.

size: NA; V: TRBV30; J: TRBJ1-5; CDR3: AWSVPNKPSNQPQH
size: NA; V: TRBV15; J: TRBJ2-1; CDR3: ATSRDVFDEQF
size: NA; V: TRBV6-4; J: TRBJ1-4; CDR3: ASLGRVPKKLF
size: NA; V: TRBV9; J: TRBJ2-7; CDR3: ASSATGTTSGQY
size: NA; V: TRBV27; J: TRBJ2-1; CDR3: ASRTNNEQF
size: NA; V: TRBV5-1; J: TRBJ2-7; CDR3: ASSLGRNSYEQY
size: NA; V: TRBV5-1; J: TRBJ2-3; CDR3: ASSPGGGAGFADTQY
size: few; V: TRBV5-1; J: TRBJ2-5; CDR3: ASSTLAGGRQETQY
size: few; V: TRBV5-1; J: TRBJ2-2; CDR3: ASNREFRTGELF
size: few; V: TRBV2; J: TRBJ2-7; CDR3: ASSPIWTGTYEQY
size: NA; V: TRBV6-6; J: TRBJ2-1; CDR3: ASSYRLAGGQNEQF
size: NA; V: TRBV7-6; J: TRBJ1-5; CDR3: ASSLSTGAQPQH
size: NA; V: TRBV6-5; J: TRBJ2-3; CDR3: ATKPGANTDTQY
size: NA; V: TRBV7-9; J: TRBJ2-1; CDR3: ASSLRLGTNSVNEQF
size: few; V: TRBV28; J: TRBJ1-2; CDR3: ASSLAGQLYGYT
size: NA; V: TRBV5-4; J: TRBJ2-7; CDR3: ASSLIGSEYEQY
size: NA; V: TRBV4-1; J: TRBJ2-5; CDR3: ASRSLRAAETQY
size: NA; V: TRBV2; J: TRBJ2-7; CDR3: ASRAGPYEQY
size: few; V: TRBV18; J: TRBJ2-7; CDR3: ASSPGTSLLY
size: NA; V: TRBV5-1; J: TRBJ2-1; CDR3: ASSFGVSGGQNNEQF